This entry lists 21 T cell receptor beta chains sequenced from one sample in a study of blood T cell repertoires in COVID-19. Profiling relied on immunoSEQ multiplex PCR, and the TCRdb table lists in-frame clones only, not all of them. The sample yields tens of thousands of clones, around 83% seen once. Specimen: peripheral blood. The receptors were sampled from a man in his 70s with active COVID-19.

The rearrangement joins TRBV29-1 to TRBJ1-1; TRBD1 aligns across 7 bases. The length of the CDR3 is 14 residues. In germline, CDR1 is SQVTM, CDR2 ANQGSEA. V lost 7 bases and J lost 4; bases outside the gene matches: 12. DNA of the CDR3: TGCAGCGCCGCCCCGGCACCAGGGGGCACTGAAGCTTTCTTT. Translated, it gives CSAAPAPGGTEAFF.

This clone has at least ten counts. The germline gene is not matched at one end of the junction; a read error may be the cause. The chain joins TRBV20-1 to TRBJ1-1; D not certain. The CDR3 is 11 amino acids. From germline, CDR1 is DFQATT and CDR2 SNEGSKA (reference sequence). The CDR3 coding sequence is TGCAGTCCTAGGCGCGCCACTGAAGCTTTCTTT. Its translation is CSPRRATEAFF.

Regarding this clone: It is unclear where the CDR3 begins or ends on the DNA, so no DNA is shown, and the CDR3 is as TCRdb lists it. The chain has TRBV7-2 and TRBJ2-7; TRBD2 is taken as the D call from the table, unchecked against the DNA. Ends included, the CDR3 has 15 residues. The germline V gene encodes CDR1 SGHTA and CDR2 FQGNSA. CDR3 loop: CASSLAGVGSGIRYF.

This chain links TRBV30 with TRBJ2-5, with 7 bases lining up with TRBD1. Germline CDR1 reads GTSNPN; CDR2 reads SVGIG (reference sequence). The CDR3 loop spans 15 amino acids. Unmatched junction bases numbered 5, after V lost 0 bases and J lost 1 base. CDR3 protein: CAWSVGQAPQETQYF. The CDR3 coding sequence is TGTGCCTGGAGTGTCGGACAGGCCCCCCAAGAGACCCAGTACTTC.

V is TRBV20-1 and J is TRBJ2-7; TRBD2 matches at 11 bases. CDR3 length equals 15 residues. Germline V gene data show CDR1 as DFQATT and CDR2 as SNEGSKA (reference sequence). J gave up 3 bases and V 3 bases, and 7 bases lay outside the gene matches. Here the CDR3 DNA reads TGCAGTGCTAGTCGCCCCGGGACTAGCGGCTACGAGCAGTACTTC. It encodes CSASRPGTSGYEQYF.

The rearrangement uses TRBV2 and TRBJ2-1; 10 bases match TRBD2. The CDR3 covers 16 residues. The V and J ends lost 10 bases and 3 bases, in that order; junction bases with no gene match: 12. CDR1 is SNHLY, CDR2 FYNNEI, per germline. The CDR3 sequence: CATRGRGTSDYNEQFF. The CDR3 nucleotides read TGTGCCACCAGGGGGCGGGGGACTAGCGACTACAATGAGCAGTTCTTC.

V usage is TRBV7-8 and J usage is TRBJ1-1, with D tentatively TRBD1 (6 bases). V was pared by 7 bases and J by 4 bases, with 16 bases between. The CDR3 runs 14 residues. Germline V gene lookup returns CDR1 SGHVS and CDR2 FQNEAQ. The CDR3 loop reads CASIRGRVGTEAFF. The CDR3 nucleotides read TGTGCCAGCATCCGGGGGCGAGTCGGCACTGAAGCTTTCTTT.

The chain employs TRBV20-1 and TRBJ1-1, with TRBD1 as a possible D gene (6 bases). V was trimmed by 3 bases and J by 1 base, leaving 21 bases between them. CDR1 and CDR2 (germline): DFQATT, SNEGSKA (reference sequence). The CDR3 loop spans 17 amino acids. The CDR3 region has the DNA TGCAGTGCTAGTCCCCCCGGGGGGGGCCCTCGGAACACTGAAGCTTTCTTT. Protein product: CSASPPGGGPRNTEAFF.

This sequence joins TRBV5-1 and TRBJ1-6; the match to TRBD1 covers 10 bases. CDR3 length equals 14 residues. In germline, CDR1 is SGHRS, CDR2 YFSETQ. Trimming cost V 4 bases and J 7 bases; bases outside gene matches: 2. CDR3 protein: CASSGGQGNSPLHF. The CDR3 DNA sequence: TGCGCCAGCAGCGGGGGACAGGGGAATTCACCCCTCCACTTT.

The CDR3 here is CASSPGTVGEKLFF. The DNA of the CDR3 is TGTGCCAGTAGTCCCGGGACAGTTGGTGAAAAACTGTTTTTT. V and J are TRBV19 and TRBJ1-4, with TRBD1 identical over 7 bases. Germline V gene sequence: CDR1 LNHDA, CDR2 SQIVND (reference sequence). Trimming cost V 5 bases and J 7 bases; bases outside gene matches: 7. CDR3 length equals 14 residues.

The rearrangement joins TRBV4-3 to TRBJ2-7; TRBD2 aligns across 13 bases. The CDR3 spans 17 residues. V dropped 2 bases and J dropped 6; count of bases not matched to a gene: 10. The germline CDR1 and CDR2 sequences are LGHNA and YSLEER. The CDR3 nucleotides are TGCGCCAGCAGCCAATTCACTAGCGGGAGGGGTGTGGGCGAGCAGTACTTC. As protein: CASSQFTSGRGVGEQYF.

The chain's CDR3 is CASSQGLAAPSTDTQYF. In DNA form, the CDR3 reads TGTGCCAGCAGCCAGGGACTAGCGGCGCCTAGCACAGATACGCAGTATTTT. V and J are TRBV5-4 and TRBJ2-3, with 11 bases that match TRBD2. Unmatched junction bases numbered 7, after V lost 4 bases and J lost 0 bases. The CDR3 spans 17 residues. The germline V gene encodes CDR1 SGHNT and CDR2 YYREEE (reference sequence).

V is TRBV19 and J is TRBJ1-1; the match to TRBD1 covers 10 bases. CDR1 is LNHDA and CDR2 is SQIVND in the germline V gene (reference sequence). After removal of 10 bases from V and 0 bases from J, the junction contained 8 bases not matched to a gene. The CDR3 is made up of 15 amino acids. CDR3 coding DNA: TGTGCCACCCAGGCGGACAGGGGGGTGAACACTGAAGCTTTCTTT. Translation gives CATQADRGVNTEAFF. Supplemented by reference TRBV19 and TRBJ1-1, the full variable domain reads DGGITQSPKYLFRKEGQNVTLSCEQNLNHDAMYWYRQDPGQGLRLIYYSQIVNDFQKGDIAEGYSVSREKKESFPLTVTSAQKNPTAFYLCATQADRGVNTEAFFGQGTRLTVV.

J is TRBJ1-5 and V is TRBV30; D is undetermined. Trimming took off 1 base at V and 3 bases at J, with 7 bases between the two ends. The length of the CDR3 is 13 residues. Germline CDR1 reads GTSNPN; CDR2 reads SVGIG (reference sequence). The CDR3: CAWSGQDNQPQHF. The CDR3 DNA sequence: TGTGCCTGGAGTGGGCAGGACAATCAGCCCCAGCATTTT.

The chain is built from TRBV27 and TRBJ2-6; 9 nucleotides match TRBD1. The CDR3 is 21 residues long. Losses at the gene ends were 6 bases for V and 0 bases for J; bases not matched to a gene: 18. Germline lookup yields CDR1 MNHEY and CDR2 SMNVEV (reference sequence). DNA for the CDR3: TGTGCCAGCAGCAACAGACCACCGGGACAGGGCTCGACCTCTGGGGCCAACGTCCTGACTTTC. Protein sequence: CASSNRPPGQGSTSGANVLTF. Full variable domain (remainder filled in from reference TRBV27 and TRBJ2-6): EAQVTQNPRYLITVTGKKLTVTCSQNMNHEYMSWYRQDPGLGLRQIYYSMNVEVTDKGDVPEGYKVSRKEKRNFPLILESPSPNQTSLYFCASSNRPPGQGSTSGANVLTFGAGSRLTVL.

This clone was detected only once. V usage is TRBV7-8 and J usage is TRBJ2-1, with a possible D match to TRBD1 (6 bases). V dropped 5 bases and J dropped 10 bases, with 18 bases sitting between them. The CDR3 spans 14 residues. Germline CDR1 reads SGHVS; CDR2 reads FQNEAQ. The CDR3 protein is CASSQRRGTREQFF. The CDR3 coding sequence is TGTGCCAGCAGCCAAAGGCGTGGGACAAGGGAGCAGTTCTTC.

The CDR3 spells CASSPGTRGSTYEQYF. The CDR3 DNA follows: TGTGCCAGCAGCCCCGGGACACGCGGGAGTACGTACGAGCAGTACTTC. The chain employs TRBV11-2 and TRBJ2-7, with D perhaps TRBD2 (7 bases). The CDR3 contains 16 residues. The germline CDR1 and CDR2 sequences are SGHAT and FQNNGV. V lost 5 bases to trimming and J lost 4 bases, with 21 bases between them.

DNA for the CDR3: TGTGCCAGCAGCTTATCGGGCCCCCGCGGGATTGCCGAGCAGTACTTC. Protein: CASSLSGPRGIAEQYF. V and J are TRBV7-3 and TRBJ2-7, with D perhaps matching TRBD2 (6 bases). Germline-derived CDR1 and CDR2 are SGHTA and FQGTGA. V gave up 2 bases and J gave up 6 bases, with 20 bases separating them. This CDR3 has 16 residues.

This clone was picked up one time. The chain employs TRBV5-1 and TRBJ1-1, with 8 bases lining up with TRBD1. Germline V gene sequence: CDR1 SGHRS, CDR2 YFSETQ. V gave up 0 bases and J gave up 6 bases; unmatched junction bases: 10. The CDR3 totals 16 residues. The CDR3 here is CASSLAHGQGVPEAFF. As DNA, the CDR3 is TGCGCCAGCAGCTTGGCCCATGGACAGGGCGTACCTGAAGCTTTCTTT.

Only a few counts were recorded for this clone. V gene TRBV4-3 combines with J gene TRBJ2-3, with D maybe TRBD2 (6 bases). This CDR3 has 15 amino acids. Germline loops: CDR1 LGHNA, CDR2 YSLEER. Between the trimmed V and J ends, which lost 0 bases and 9 bases, there was a span of 16 bases. DNA for the CDR3: TGCGCCAGCAGCCAAGAGGGGGGTGGGAGGTCCACGCAGTATTTT. Translating it yields CASSQEGGGRSTQYF.

V is TRBV27 and J is TRBJ1-1; D is perhaps TRBD1 (6 bases). Between the trimmed V and J ends, which lost 6 bases and 4 bases, there was a span of 15 bases. The CDR3 sequence is 14 residues long. The germline V gene encodes CDR1 MNHEY and CDR2 SMNVEV (reference sequence). This CDR3 is CASSGHPRGTEAFF. The DNA of the CDR3 is TGTGCCAGCAGCGGGCATCCCAGGGGCACTGAAGCTTTCTTT.